This passage covers 30 T cell receptor beta chains from one sample sequenced in a study of cytomegalovirus exposure and HLA in healthy donors. PCR primers comprised 60 Vbeta and 13 Jbeta primers. Sequenced by immunoSEQ multiplex PCR; TCRdb stores in-frame clones only, minus some. The data hold some 160,000 clones, with 70% to 80% observed a single time. The sequenced material came from PBMCs. These receptors came from a middle-aged woman in good health and CMV-seronegative.

The gene calls are TRBV7-2 and TRBJ2-1; D is possibly TRBD1 (5 bases). The V and J ends lost 5 bases and 8 bases respectively, with 13 bases between them. The CDR3 consists of 13 residues. Germline values: CDR1 SGHTA, CDR2 FQGNSA. The CDR3 region has the DNA TGTGCCAGCAGCGATATGCAGGGCGATGAGCAGTTCTTC. It translates to CASSDMQGDEQFF.

This clone was detected only a few times. This sequence joins TRBV5-1 and TRBJ1-1; maybe TRBD1 (5 bases). There are 14 residues in the CDR3. Per germline, CDR1 SGHRS and CDR2 YFSETQ. Trimming removed 0 bases at V and 5 bases at J, with 11 bases between. The CDR3 region is CASSLVQGGTEAFF. Here the CDR3 DNA reads TGCGCCAGCAGCTTGGTTCAGGGAGGGACTGAAGCTTTCTTT.

The rearrangement joins TRBV19 to TRBJ1-2; 9 bases agree with TRBD1. Germline-derived CDR1 and CDR2 are LNHDA and SQIVND (reference sequence). Trimming removed 1 base from V and 5 bases from J; junction bases left unmatched: 8. The CDR3 spans 16 residues. DNA of the CDR3: TGTGCCAGTAGTATAGGGACCGGGACAGGGCCTTATGGCTACACCTTC. Translated: CASSIGTGTGPYGYTF.

This clone has just a few counts. The gene calls are TRBV6-6 and TRBJ2-2, with 9 bases fitting TRBD1. V lost 6 bases and J lost 5; bases outside the gene matches: 7. The CDR3 is made up of 15 amino acids. Germline lookup yields CDR1 MNHNY and CDR2 SVGAGI (reference sequence). CDR3 nucleotide sequence: TGTGCCAGCAGGGATACTGGACAGGGGACCGGGGAGCTGTTTTTT. Its protein product is CASRDTGQGTGELFF.

The chain joins TRBV4-3 to TRBJ2-1; possibly TRBD2 for D (5 bases). The CDR3 is 15 residues long. The germline V gene has CDR1 LGHNA and CDR2 YSLEER. The ends were cut back, 0 bases at V and 0 bases at J, with 6 bases in the middle. The CDR3 DNA follows: TGCGCCAGCAGCCAAGAGCGGGCCTCCTACAATGAGCAGTTCTTC. It is translated as CASSQERASYNEQFF.

V is TRBV27 and J is TRBJ1-1, with unresolved D. The CDR3 covers 13 residues. V lost 4 bases and J 5 bases, leaving 11 bases between the germline ends. CDR1 and CDR2 (germline): MNHEY, SMNVEV (reference sequence). CDR3 bases: TGTGCCAGCAGTTACATGAGGCAGACTGAAGCTTTCTTT. It codes for CASSYMRQTEAFF.

This sequence joins TRBV7-3 and TRBJ1-1, with D unclear. Germline CDR1 and CDR2: SGHTA and FQGTGA. The CDR3 extends over 14 amino acids. V shed 2 bases and J shed 5 bases, with 12 bases lying between them. The DNA for the CDR3 is TGTGCCAGCAGCTTAGGGTACAGTAAGACTGAAGCTTTCTTT. This translates into CASSLGYSKTEAFF.

The chain joins TRBV5-1 to TRBJ2-7; 7 bases fit TRBD1. J lost 0 bases, V lost 4 bases, and 10 bases had no gene match. CDR3 length equals 16 residues. Germline CDR1 is SGHRS and CDR2 is YFSETQ. DNA for the CDR3: TGCGCCAGCAGCCCCCACGGGGACAGAAGCTCCTACGAGCAGTACTTC. Translating gives CASSPHGDRSSYEQYF.

The V and J genes are TRBV7-2 and TRBJ2-7; D is ambiguous. CDR3 length: 13 amino acids. V lost 3 bases and J lost 2, with 8 bases in between. Germline-derived CDR1 and CDR2 are SGHTA and FQGNSA. CDR3 amino acids: CASSLEFTYEQYF. CDR3 coding DNA: TGTGCCAGCAGCTTGGAGTTTACCTACGAGCAGTACTTC. Combining the CDR3 with reference TRBV7-2 and TRBJ2-7 gives the whole variable domain GAGVSQSPSNKVTEKGKDVELRCDPISGHTALYWYRQSLGQGLEFLIYFQGNSAPDKSGLPSDRFSAERTGGSVSTLTIQRTQQEDSAVYLCASSLEFTYEQYFGPGTRLTVT.

This clone showed up just once. The V and J genes are TRBV6-5 and TRBJ2-2, with D possibly matching TRBD2 (6 bases). The germline V gene has CDR1 MNHEY and CDR2 SVGAGI. With 9 bases removed from V and 2 bases from J, the gap between germline ends came to 10 bases. This CDR3 region has 13 residues. This CDR3 reads CASKRVNTGELFF. For the CDR3, the DNA is TGTGCCAGTAAGCGGGTAAACACCGGGGAGCTGTTTTTT.

The J gene is TRBJ2-2, the V gene TRBV11-2; 11 nucleotides agree with TRBD2. The CDR3 consists of 16 residues. Trimming at V came to 3 bases and at J to 1 base, leaving 1 base not matched to a gene. CDR1 and CDR2 (germline): SGHAT, FQNNGV. In DNA form, the CDR3 reads TGTGCCAGCAGCTTGGGACTAGCGGTGAACACCGGGGAGCTGTTTTTT. This sequence encodes CASSLGLAVNTGELFF.

This chain links TRBV6-6 with TRBJ1-1; TRBD1 might be the D (5 bases). In germline, CDR1 is MNHNY, CDR2 SVGAGI (reference sequence). V lost 5 bases and J 3 bases, leaving 19 bases between the germline ends. CDR3 length equals 16 residues. CDR3 bases: TGTGCCAGCAGTGGGACTCTAAGGGGACGGGACACTGAAGCTTTCTTT. Amino acids: CASSGTLRGRDTEAFF.

This clone was counted once. This chain links TRBV7-3 with TRBJ2-1; D is possibly TRBD2 (6 bases). With 2 bases removed from V and 0 bases from J, the gap between germline ends came to 11 bases. The germline V gene has CDR1 SGHTA and CDR2 FQGTGA. CDR3 size: 16 residues. Here the CDR3 DNA reads TGTGCCAGCAGCTTAGGGGGACTCCCCTCCTACAATGAGCAGTTCTTC. Translation: CASSLGGLPSYNEQFF.

This chain connects TRBV7-2 to TRBJ2-3; D is perhaps TRBD2 (6 bases). The germline V and J ends were trimmed by 5 bases and 4 bases, with 16 bases remaining between them. The CDR3 runs to 15 residues. Germline V gene sequence: CDR1 SGHTA, CDR2 FQGNSA. The CDR3 loop is CASSRRAGPPDTQYF. CDR3 nucleotide sequence: TGTGCCAGCAGCCGGAGGGCGGGACCCCCAGATACGCAGTATTTT.

This rearrangement joins TRBV2 to TRBJ1-2; D is perhaps TRBD1 (5 bases). CDR1 is SNHLY, CDR2 FYNNEI, per germline. This CDR3 is built from 14 residues. V lost 4 bases and J lost 2, with 11 bases in between. Here the CDR3 reads CASSVQGSNYGYTF. The CDR3, as DNA: TGTGCCAGCAGTGTTCAGGGCTCGAACTATGGCTACACCTTC.

This chain joins TRBV5-4 and TRBJ1-6; the D gene is possibly TRBD1 (5 bases). Per the germline V gene, CDR1 is SGHNT and CDR2 is YYREEE (reference sequence). The CDR3 has 13 residues. V was cut by 4 bases and J by 7 bases, with 9 bases left in between. The CDR3 loop reads CASSPWGNSPLHF. The CDR3 nucleotides read TGTGCCAGCAGCCCCTGGGGCAATTCACCCCTCCACTTT.

This chain uses TRBV7-2 with TRBJ2-6; D perhaps matches TRBD1 (6 bases). V lost 0 bases and J lost 0, with 21 bases in between. The CDR3 has 21 residues. CDR1 SGHTA and CDR2 FQGNSA come from the germline V gene. CDR3 protein: CASSLAPPGTFEDSGANVLTF. The CDR3 coding sequence is TGTGCCAGCAGCTTAGCGCCCCCCGGGACATTCGAAGACTCTGGGGCCAACGTCCTGACTTTC.

The chain uses TRBV7-9 and TRBJ1-3, with D possibly matching TRBD1 (6 bases). Germline V gene data show CDR1 as SEHNR and CDR2 as FQNEAQ (reference sequence). Trimming removed 5 bases at V and 0 bases at J, with 8 bases between. The CDR3 loop spans 14 amino acids. CDR3 sequence reads: CASSPGVSGNTIYF. The CDR3 DNA follows: TGTGCCAGCAGCCCAGGGGTCTCTGGAAACACCATATATTTT.

The rearrangement joins TRBV6-6 to TRBJ1-5, with 9 positions matching TRBD1. With 6 bases clipped from V and 7 bases from J, the junction kept 10 bases outside the gene matches. The V gene's germline CDR1 is MNHNY and CDR2 SVGAGI (reference sequence). This CDR3 spans 15 amino acids. CDR3 DNA: TGTGCCAGCAGGGACCAGGACAGGGGCCACCAGCCCCAGCATTTT. Translated: CASRDQDRGHQPQHF.

The count of this clone is one. CDR3 residues: CASIGGTDLYEQYF. CDR3 in DNA: TGTGCCAGCATCGGGGGGACGGACCTCTACGAGCAGTACTTC. J is TRBJ2-7 and V is TRBV28, with TRBD2 matching 7 bases. This CDR3 comprises 14 residues. With 7 bases clipped from V and 3 bases from J, the junction kept 9 bases outside the gene matches. In germline, CDR1 is MDHEN, CDR2 SYDVKM.

The CDR3 nucleotides are TGCGCCAGCAGCCAAGAAGGGGGACTAGCAAGAAAGACCCAGTACTTC. As protein: CASSQEGGLARKTQYF. This chain links TRBV4-1 with TRBJ2-5; 9 bases map to TRBD2. Germline V CDR1 and CDR2: MGHRA, YSYEKL. CDR3 length: 16 residues. V gave up 0 bases and J gave up 6 bases; unmatched junction bases: 8.

CDR3: CATGLGGTISGNTIYF. The CDR3 DNA is TGTGCCACGGGGTTAGGCGGCACAATCTCTGGAAACACCATATATTTT. The chain is built from TRBV10-3 and TRBJ1-3; no clear D gene. CDR1 is ENHRY and CDR2 is SYGVKD in the germline V gene. CDR3 length: 16 amino acids. V was cut by 10 bases and J by 0 bases, with 19 bases left in between.

The chain is built from TRBV15 and TRBJ1-5; maybe TRBD1 (5 bases). The length of the CDR3 is 15 residues. Germline assignment: CDR1 LNHNV and CDR2 YYDKDF (reference sequence). V dropped 5 bases and J dropped 0 bases, with 11 bases sitting between them. In DNA, the CDR3 is TGTGCCACCAGCGCCGGGACTCCTAGCAATCAGCCCCAGCATTTT. It encodes CATSAGTPSNQPQHF.

This chain connects TRBV7-2 to TRBJ2-3, with 8 bases identical to TRBD2. The germline V gene encodes CDR1 SGHTA and CDR2 FQGNSA. The CDR3 runs 15 residues. V lost 5 bases, J lost 6 bases, and 10 bases stayed unmatched. CDR3 residues: CASSETSAGRDTQYF. CDR3 in DNA: TGTGCCAGCAGCGAGACTAGCGCGGGCCGCGATACGCAGTATTTT.

CDR3 residues: CASSLRDTSIRSTDTQYF. The CDR3 DNA follows: TGTGCCAGCAGCCTCCGGGACACAAGTATTAGGAGCACAGATACGCAGTATTTT. This chain joins TRBV7-9 and TRBJ2-3, with D maybe TRBD1 (6 bases). The V gene lost 5 bases and the J gene lost 0 bases, with 21 bases spanning the gap. The CDR3 spans 18 residues. CDR1 and CDR2 from the germline V gene are SEHNR and FQNEAQ (reference sequence).

The genes are TRBV19 and TRBJ2-1, with D possibly TRBD2 on 6 matching bases. The CDR3 covers 14 residues. The V gene lost 10 bases and the J gene lost 10 bases, with 23 bases spanning the gap. The germline V gene encodes CDR1 LNHDA and CDR2 SQIVND (reference sequence). CDR3 in DNA: TGTGCCACCACGAATACAGCGGGCCTAATCGAGCAGTTCTTC. Its protein is CATTNTAGLIEQFF.

This clone has just a few counts. The V call is TRBV30, the J call TRBJ2-7, with D unresolved. Germline V gene data show CDR1 as GTSNPN and CDR2 as SVGIG (reference sequence). The CDR3 is 14 residues long. Trimming took off 1 base at V and 8 bases at J, with 18 bases between the two ends. The CDR3 loop reads CAWSGSLLTSQQYF. The DNA of the CDR3 is TGTGCCTGGAGTGGGAGTCTACTAACTTCCCAGCAGTACTTC.

This chain connects TRBV6-5 to TRBJ2-3; D might be TRBD1 (6 bases). The CDR3 is made up of 12 amino acids. V lost 4 bases to trimming and J lost 9 bases, with 11 bases between them. Germline CDR1 and CDR2: MNHEY and SVGAGI. The CDR3 loop is CASSSYRATQYF. The DNA of the CDR3 is TGTGCCAGCAGTTCCTACAGGGCCACGCAGTATTTT.

This clone was counted a few times. This chain connects TRBV28 to TRBJ1-1, with TRBD1 identical over 8 bases. Germline V lookup: CDR1 MDHEN, CDR2 SYDVKM. Trimming removed 5 bases from V and 4 bases from J; junction bases left unmatched: 3. This CDR3 has 13 residues. The DNA for the CDR3 is TGTGCCAGCAGTACAGGGGGACGCACTGAAGCTTTCTTT. It codes for CASSTGGRTEAFF.

V and J are TRBV28 and TRBJ2-1; possibly TRBD2 for D (6 bases). The CDR3 consists of 13 residues. Germline CDR1 MDHEN, CDR2 SYDVKM. Trimming left V 1 base short and J 8 bases short, with 9 bases between. The CDR3 DNA reads as TGTGCCAGCAGTTTATTACTAGCCGATGAGCAGTTCTTC. Residues: CASSLLLADEQFF.